The T cell receptor beta chain described here comes from a study of T cell repertoires in cytomegalovirus infection (dated by TCRdb to the late 2010s). About the investigation overall: Donor HLA type was relevant to the analysis, because carriage of CMV infection together with the matching HLA type was indicated by public TCR beta signatures. Here is what the overall study found, with its caveats: Carriers of CMV infection plus the relevant HLA type were discriminated by the cumulative frequency of public TCR beta family members in the study cohort and in an independent roughly 370-donor cohort. The ex vivo response was dominated by HLA-C-restricted CMV-specific TCR beta clonotypes, which also provided the single most frequent clonotype in two of eight donors.

Worth noting for this clonotype: Its antigen target is currently unknown. Per-base qualities were not stored, and no clone one base away is much larger.

The listed sequencing device is Illumina HiSeq 1500. TCRdb passed the public sequencing reads through fastp at Q25 and MiXCR, retaining productive beta sequences. CDR3 protein duplicates are merged, each entry listing the most common genes and DNA. Recorded for this sample are about 190,000 distinct CDR3 sequences; 28% of them occurred a single time. The ten largest clonotypes hold about 28% of the sample. The cysteine opens and the phenylalanine closes a CDR3 of 14 amino acids. Of the read, only the CDR3 DNA is kept; its 42 bases are in frame from base 1. The germline V gene yields SGHVS for CDR1 and FQNEAQ for CDR2. V and J are truncated by 5 bases and 11 bases respectively, leaving an intervening sequence of 16 bases.

The chain links TRBV7-8 with TRBJ1-6; TRBD1 is perhaps the D gene, given 5 matching bases. Source material: PBMCs. The source of this sequence is a human donor in good health (CMV status not recorded). Some clones in this sample may be carry-over from other donors' samples. The DNA sequence is given as TGTGCCAGCAGCCCCCGAGGGCAACAGGCACCCCTCCACTTT. This encodes CASSPRGQQAPLHF.